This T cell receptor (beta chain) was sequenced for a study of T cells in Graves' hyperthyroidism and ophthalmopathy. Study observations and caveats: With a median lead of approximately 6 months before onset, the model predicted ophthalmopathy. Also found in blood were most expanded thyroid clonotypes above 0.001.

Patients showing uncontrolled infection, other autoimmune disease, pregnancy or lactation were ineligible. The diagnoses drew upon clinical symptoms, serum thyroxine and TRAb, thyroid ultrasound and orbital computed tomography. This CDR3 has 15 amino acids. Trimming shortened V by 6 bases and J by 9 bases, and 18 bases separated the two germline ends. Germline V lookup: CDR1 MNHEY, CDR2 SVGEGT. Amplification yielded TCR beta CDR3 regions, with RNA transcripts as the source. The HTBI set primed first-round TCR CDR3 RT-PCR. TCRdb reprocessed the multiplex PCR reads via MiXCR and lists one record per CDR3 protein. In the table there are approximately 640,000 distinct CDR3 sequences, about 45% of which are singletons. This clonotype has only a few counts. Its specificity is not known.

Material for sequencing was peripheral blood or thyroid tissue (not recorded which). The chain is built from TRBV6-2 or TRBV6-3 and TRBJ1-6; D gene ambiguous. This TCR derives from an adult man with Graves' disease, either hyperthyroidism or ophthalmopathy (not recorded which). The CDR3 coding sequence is TGTGCCAGCAGCAACCGGGATTTTAGTATTTCACCCCTCCACTTT. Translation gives CASSNRDFSISPLHF.